Shown below are 29 T cell receptor beta chains from a single sample sequenced in a study of regulatory T cells in long-lasting Graves disease. Arm-PCR of CDR3 regions and iRepertoire HTBI primers were used to build TCR beta libraries. TCRdb processed the multiplex PCR reads anew with MiXCR; each CDR3 protein has one entry. The data contain 200,000 to 250,000 distinct CDR3 sequences, around 21% of them singletons. Time point: newly diagnosed GD, antithyroid drugs for less than 3 months. PBMCs provided the RNA from which the TCR library was made. The specimen comprised peripheral blood mononuclear cells (PBMCs), sampled at new diagnosis, from a patient treated with antithyroid drugs. These receptors were taken from a female donor with Graves disease.

Many counts were recorded for this clonotype. J is TRBJ2-7 and V is TRBV27; 11 bases are a match to TRBD2. Germline assignment: CDR1 MNHEY and CDR2 SMNVEV (reference sequence). The ends lost 6 bases at V and 4 bases at J; junction bases unmatched: 8. The CDR3 loop spans 15 amino acids. CDR3 protein: CASRPTSGSWYEQYF. In DNA form, the CDR3 reads TGTGCCAGCAGACCTACTAGCGGGAGTTGGTACGAGCAGTACTTC.

This clonotype was observed at least ten times. The V gene is TRBV28, the J gene TRBJ1-2; 7 positions agree with TRBD1. This CDR3 region has 12 residues. The V segment lost 9 bases and the J segment 5 bases; nucleotides outside the gene matches: 6. CDR1 MDHEN and CDR2 SYDVKM come from the germline V gene. As DNA, the CDR3 is TGTGCCAGTTACGACAGGGAATATGGCTACACCTTC. Its protein product is CASYDREYGYTF.

This clonotype has more than one count but fewer than ten. This chain joins TRBV25-1 and TRBJ2-5; D unresolved. The CDR3 spans 14 residues. Trimming took off 6 bases at V and 4 bases at J, with 15 bases between the two ends. CDR1 and CDR2 (germline): MGHDK, SYGVNS. CDR3 sequence reads: CASRTFPRGETQYF. DNA of the CDR3: TGTGCCAGCAGAACGTTCCCCCGAGGAGAGACCCAGTACTTC.

The rearrangement joins TRBV24-1 to TRBJ2-5; 7 nucleotides match TRBD2. Germline V gene lookup returns CDR1 KGHDR and CDR2 SFDVKD. The CDR3 consists of 15 residues. Germline trimming cut 6 bases from V and 5 bases from J; bases unmatched to any gene: 11. CDR3 nucleotides: TGTGCCACCAGTCCCTCAGCGGGATTAGGGGAGACCCAGTACTTC. Translation: CATSPSAGLGETQYF.

There are a few counts of this clonotype. The chain recombines TRBV6-4 with TRBJ1-1; D not resolved. This CDR3 contains 13 residues. The V gene lost 3 bases and the J gene lost 1 base, with 6 bases spanning the gap. Looked up from germline, CDR1 is MRHNA and CDR2 is SNTAGT. The CDR3 DNA sequence: TGTGCCAGCAGTGAAGCCGAGAACACTGAAGCTTTCTTT. This translates into CASSEAENTEAFF.

As for this clonotype: This may arise from a read error, as a much more abundant clone is one base away. The chain combines TRBV11-3 with TRBJ1-6; no reliable D call. Germline-derived CDR1 and CDR2 are SGHNT and YENEEA. The CDR3 has 14 amino acids. This CDR3 is CANSLATSRNPLHF. DNA for the CDR3: TGTGCCAACAGCTTAGCGACTTCCAGAAATCCCCTCCACTTT.

This clonotype was observed at least ten times. The genes are TRBV20-1 and TRBJ2-1; tentative D call: TRBD2 (5 bases). V was trimmed by 2 bases and J by 6 bases, leaving 20 bases between them. Germline loops: CDR1 DFQATT, CDR2 SNEGSKA (reference sequence). This CDR3 spans 16 amino acids. CDR3 protein: CSARPHGGRSGNEQFF. CDR3 bases: TGCAGTGCTAGACCCCACGGAGGCAGGTCGGGCAATGAGCAGTTCTTC.

The V and J genes are TRBV20-1 and TRBJ2-1; possibly TRBD2 for D (5 bases). The CDR3 covers 15 residues. Deletions cut 6 bases from V and 6 bases from J, with 21 bases between. Germline CDR1 DFQATT, CDR2 SNEGSKA (reference sequence). The CDR3 reads CSARKAEASGNEQFF. DNA for the CDR3: TGCAGTGCGAGAAAAGCGGAGGCTTCGGGCAATGAGCAGTTCTTC.

The chain links TRBV7-9 to TRBJ1-2; a weak D match, TRBD1 (6 bases). The V end lost 0 bases, the J end lost 5 bases, and 10 bases lay between the germline ends. This CDR3 is 14 amino acids long. Germline CDR1 reads SEHNR; CDR2 reads FQNEAQ (reference sequence). The CDR3 region has the DNA TGTGCCAGCAGCTTAGCCGGGGGCGCTTATGGCTACACCTTC. Translated: CASSLAGGAYGYTF.

Ten or more counts support this clonotype. The chain couples TRBV20-1 to TRBJ1-1; D gene uncertain. The CDR3 consists of 13 residues. Germline V gene lookup returns CDR1 DFQATT and CDR2 SNEGSKA (reference sequence). V was trimmed by 6 bases and J by 1 base, leaving 12 bases between them. As DNA, the CDR3 is TGCAGTGCCGAGGACTCCAGGAACACTGAAGCTTTCTTT. This sequence encodes CSAEDSRNTEAFF.

This clonotype was found a few times. This chain connects TRBV14 to TRBJ1-2; the D is unclear. Trimming shortened V by 1 base and J by 3 bases, and 15 bases separated the two germline ends. The germline CDR1 and CDR2 sequences are SGHDN and FVKESK. There are 16 residues in the CDR3. The CDR3 nucleotides read TGTGCCAGCAGCCAAGCTCTCGGTTCTGGGGACTATGGCTACACCTTC. Translated, it gives CASSQALGSGDYGYTF.

This clonotype was seen a handful of times. The chain couples TRBV20-1 to TRBJ2-3; D may be TRBD2 (6 bases). V lost 0 bases to trimming and J lost 6 bases, with 28 bases between them. CDR1 is DFQATT and CDR2 is SNEGSKA in the germline V gene (reference sequence). The CDR3 covers 19 residues. CDR3 in amino acids: CSARDLSVPRAGGSDTQYF. The DNA of the CDR3 is TGCAGTGCTAGAGATCTATCCGTTCCGCGCGCCGGAGGGTCGGATACGCAGTATTTT.

This clonotype was observed a handful of times. This chain uses TRBV10-3 with TRBJ2-3; 13 positions agree with TRBD2. The CDR3 is 19 amino acids. In germline, CDR1 is ENHRY, CDR2 SYGVKD. J gave up 3 bases and V 6 bases, and 15 bases lay outside the gene matches. The CDR3 sequence: CAIRPGLAGPGGGTDTQYF. CDR3 DNA: TGTGCCATCAGACCGGGACTAGCGGGACCGGGGGGAGGGACAGATACGCAGTATTTT.

This clonotype was observed at least ten times. The chain recombines TRBV5-1 with TRBJ1-2; TRBD1 matches at 7 bases. The CDR3 length is 14 residues. Per the germline V gene, CDR1 is SGHRS and CDR2 is YFSETQ. V shed 3 bases and J 4 bases; nucleotides not matched to a gene: 6. CDR3 DNA sequence: TGCGCCAGCAGCTGGGGGACAGAATCCTATGGCTACACCTTC. Translating it yields CASSWGTESYGYTF.

This clonotype has ten or more counts. The chain links TRBV14 to TRBJ1-1; D is uncertain. Germline CDR1 reads SGHDN; CDR2 reads FVKESK. CDR3 length: 13 residues. V was trimmed by 1 base and J by 2 bases, leaving 5 bases between them. The CDR3 reads CASSQGPNTEAFF. For the CDR3, the DNA is TGTGCCAGCAGCCAAGGACCCAACACTGAAGCTTTCTTT.

This clonotype came up many times. The rearrangement joins TRBV11-2 to TRBJ2-3, with TRBD1 identical over 8 bases. The CDR3 runs to 13 residues. Germline values: CDR1 SGHAT, CDR2 FQNNGV. V was pared by 6 bases and J by 3 bases, with 2 bases of the junction left unmatched. CDR3 sequence: CASRDRVTDTQYF. DNA of the CDR3: TGTGCCAGCAGGGACAGGGTAACAGATACGCAGTATTTT.

This clonotype was counted at least ten times. The chain's CDR3 is CASSLSTSGLYNEQFF. For the CDR3, the DNA is TGTGCCAGCAGCCTCTCTACTAGCGGTCTCTACAATGAGCAGTTCTTC. The chain is built from TRBV28 and TRBJ2-1, with TRBD2 matching over 8 bases. The CDR3 is 16 amino acids. With 6 bases clipped from V and 3 bases from J, the junction kept 10 bases outside the gene matches. The germline V gene has CDR1 MDHEN and CDR2 SYDVKM.

This clonotype has a count of ten or more. The chain is built from TRBV10-3 and TRBJ2-2; 7 nucleotides agree with TRBD1. CDR1 is ENHRY and CDR2 is SYGVKD in the germline V gene. J was trimmed by 6 bases and V by 3 bases; bases with no gene match: 4. The CDR3 is 14 amino acids. The CDR3 DNA reads TGTGCCATCAGTGAAGACAGGGCGGCCGGGGAGCTGTTTTTT. Translating it yields CAISEDRAAGELFF.

The table lists this clonotype with many counts. V and J are TRBV11-2 and TRBJ2-7; D gene uncertain. Germline V gene lookup returns CDR1 SGHAT and CDR2 FQNNGV. The germline V and J ends were trimmed by 1 base and 1 base, with 8 bases remaining between them. This CDR3 region has 14 residues. This CDR3 is CASSLGAVSYEQYF. CDR3 in DNA: TGTGCCAGCAGCTTAGGCGCGGTATCCTACGAGCAGTACTTC.

This clonotype was seen a few times. Just one base apart from a much larger clone, this may be a read error. The chain couples TRBV2 to TRBJ2-3, with D perhaps TRBD1 or TRBD2 (6 bases each). Germline V gene data show CDR1 as SNHLY and CDR2 as FYNNEI. The CDR3 consists of 13 residues. DNA of the CDR3: TGTGCCAGCAGTGTCGGGGGCAGGGATACGCTGTATTTT. It is translated as CASSVGGRDTLYF.

This clonotype was detected a few times. The chain uses TRBV19 and TRBJ2-5, with TRBD2 matching over 11 bases. The CDR3 contains 15 residues. After removal of 4 bases from V and 7 bases from J, the junction contained 8 bases not matched to a gene. Germline V CDR1 and CDR2: LNHDA, SQIVND (reference sequence). The CDR3 reads CASSSSGRGLGTQYF. The CDR3 bases are TGTGCCAGTAGTAGTAGCGGGAGGGGACTTGGGACCCAGTACTTC.

This clonotype has a count of ten or more. The V gene is TRBV6-1, the J gene TRBJ2-7; tentatively, D is TRBD1 or TRBD2 (5 bases each). Germline loops: CDR1 MNHNS, CDR2 SASEGT. Trimming stripped 7 bases from V and 4 bases from J, with 17 bases between. CDR3 size: 14 residues. This CDR3 is CASTAGPGLYEQYF. CDR3 DNA sequence: TGTGCCAGCACCGCAGGGCCGGGATTGTACGAGCAGTACTTC.

Concerning this clonotype: Only one base separates this from a far larger clonotype, so it likely reflects a read error. This chain connects TRBV7-2 to TRBJ2-5; perhaps TRBD2 as D (7 bases). The CDR3 has 17 amino acids. From germline, CDR1 is SGHTA and CDR2 FQGNSA. The CDR3 loop is CASSLEGVRGPSNEQLF. CDR3 bases: TGTGCCAGCAGCTTAGAAGGAGTGCGGGGGCCCTCGAATGAGCAGCTCTTC. The full variable domain, rest sourced from reference TRBV7-2 and TRBJ2-5, is GAGVSQSPSNKVTEKGKDVELRCDPISGHTALYWYRQSLGQGLEFLIYFQGNSAPDKSGLPSDRFSAERTGGSVSTLTIQRTQQEDSAVYLCASSLEGVRGPSNEQLFGPGTRLLVL.

This clonotype occurred many times. The chain carries TRBV2 and TRBJ1-2; the D gene is possibly TRBD1 (5 bases). The CDR3 has 13 residues. Germline V gene data show CDR1 as SNHLY and CDR2 as FYNNEI. V lost 7 bases and J lost 6, with 15 bases in between. In DNA form, the CDR3 reads TGTGCCAGCATTCCCGACGCGGGGGATGGCTACACCTTC. It encodes CASIPDAGDGYTF.

This clonotype was observed many times. The rearrangement links TRBV4-1 to TRBJ1-1; 7 positions match TRBD1. Germline V lookup: CDR1 MGHRA, CDR2 YSYEKL. The CDR3 loop spans 16 amino acids. Trimming cost V 4 bases and J 0 bases; bases outside gene matches: 8. Here the CDR3 reads CASSPRTGLMNTEAFF. In DNA, the CDR3 is TGCGCCAGCAGCCCTCGGACAGGTCTAATGAACACTGAAGCTTTCTTT.

This clonotype has a count of ten or more. V is TRBV29-1 and J is TRBJ1-2; 7 nucleotides agree with TRBD1. V lost 5 bases to trimming and J lost 8 bases; unmatched junction nucleotides: 11. Germline loops: CDR1 SQVTM, CDR2 ANQGSEA. The CDR3 spans 13 residues. In DNA form, the CDR3 reads TGCAGCGTTCGACATGGACAGGACGGGGGCTACACCTTC. Its translation is CSVRHGQDGGYTF.

This clonotype showed up many times. This chain uses TRBV27 with TRBJ2-3, with TRBD1 matching over 7 bases. Germline V CDR1 and CDR2: MNHEY, SMNVEV (reference sequence). The trim removed 6 bases at V and 4 bases at J, leaving 4 bases unmatched. This CDR3 spans 13 amino acids. The CDR3 is CASRSQGADTQYF. The CDR3 DNA sequence: TGTGCCAGCAGAAGCCAGGGGGCAGATACGCAGTATTTT.

This clonotype was counted many times. The V and J genes are TRBV11-3 and TRBJ2-3, with 8 bases lining up with TRBD1. Germline V gene lookup returns CDR1 SGHNT and CDR2 YENEEA. The CDR3 extends over 12 amino acids. J was trimmed by 8 bases and V by 5 bases; bases with no gene match: 3. In DNA form, the CDR3 reads TGTGCCAGCAGCCGTGACAGGGGTACGCAGTATTTT. This codes for CASSRDRGTQYF.

This clonotype was picked up many times. This chain uses TRBV20-1 with TRBJ1-1; D is unclear. V lost 0 bases and J lost 4, with 6 bases in between. Looked up from germline, CDR1 is DFQATT and CDR2 is SNEGSKA (reference sequence). The CDR3 runs to 12 residues. CDR3 loop: CSARDHGTEAFF. CDR3 in DNA: TGCAGTGCTAGAGATCACGGCACTGAAGCTTTCTTT.